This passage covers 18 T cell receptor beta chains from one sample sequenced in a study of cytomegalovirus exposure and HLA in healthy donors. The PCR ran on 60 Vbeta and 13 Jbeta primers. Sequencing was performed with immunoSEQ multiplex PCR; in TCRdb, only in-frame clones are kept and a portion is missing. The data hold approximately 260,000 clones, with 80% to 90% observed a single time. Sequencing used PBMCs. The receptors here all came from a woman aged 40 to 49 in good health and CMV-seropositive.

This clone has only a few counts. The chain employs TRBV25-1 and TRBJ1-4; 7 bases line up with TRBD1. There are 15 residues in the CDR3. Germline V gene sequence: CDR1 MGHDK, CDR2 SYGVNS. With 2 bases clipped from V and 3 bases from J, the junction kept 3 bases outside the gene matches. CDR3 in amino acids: CASSEAGTANEKLFF. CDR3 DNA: TGTGCCAGCAGTGAAGCTGGGACAGCTAATGAAAAACTGTTTTTT. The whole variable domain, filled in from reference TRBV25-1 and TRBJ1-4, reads EADIYQTPRYLVIGTGKKITLECSQTMGHDKMYWYQQDPGMELHLIHYSYGVNSTEKGDLSSESTVSRIRTEHFPLTLESARPSHTSQYLCASSEAGTANEKLFFGSGTQLSVL.

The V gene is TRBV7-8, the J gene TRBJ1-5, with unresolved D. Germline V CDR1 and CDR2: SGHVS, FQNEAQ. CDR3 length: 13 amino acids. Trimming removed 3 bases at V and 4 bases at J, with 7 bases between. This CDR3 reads CASSFRINQPQHF. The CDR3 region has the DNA TGTGCCAGCAGCTTCAGGATTAATCAGCCCCAGCATTTT. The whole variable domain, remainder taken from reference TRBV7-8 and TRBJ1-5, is GAGVSQSPRYKVAKRGQDVALRCDPISGHVSLFWYQQALGQGPEFLTYFQNEAQLDKSGLPSDRFFAERPEGSVSTLKIQRTQQEDSAVYLCASSFRINQPQHFGDGTRLSIL.

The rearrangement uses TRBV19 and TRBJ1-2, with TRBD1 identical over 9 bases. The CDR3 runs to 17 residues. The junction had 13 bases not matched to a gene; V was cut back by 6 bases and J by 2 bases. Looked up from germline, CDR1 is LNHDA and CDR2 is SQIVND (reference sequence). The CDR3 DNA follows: TGTGCCAGTAGCACGGTTACGGCGACAGGGGGAAACTATGGCTACACCTTC. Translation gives CASSTVTATGGNYGYTF.

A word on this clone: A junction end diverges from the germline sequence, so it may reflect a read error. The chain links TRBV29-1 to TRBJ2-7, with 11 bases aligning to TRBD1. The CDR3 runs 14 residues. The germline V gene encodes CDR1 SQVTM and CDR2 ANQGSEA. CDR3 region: CGVAGQGVGYEQYF. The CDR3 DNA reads TGCGGCGTTGCGGGACAGGGGGTCGGCTACGAGCAGTACTTC.

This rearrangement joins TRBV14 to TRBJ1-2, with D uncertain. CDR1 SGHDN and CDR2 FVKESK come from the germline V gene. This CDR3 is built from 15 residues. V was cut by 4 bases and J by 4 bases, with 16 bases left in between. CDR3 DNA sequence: TGTGCCAGCAGCCCCGGGTCAGACCTAGGCTATGGCTACACCTTC. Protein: CASSPGSDLGYGYTF.

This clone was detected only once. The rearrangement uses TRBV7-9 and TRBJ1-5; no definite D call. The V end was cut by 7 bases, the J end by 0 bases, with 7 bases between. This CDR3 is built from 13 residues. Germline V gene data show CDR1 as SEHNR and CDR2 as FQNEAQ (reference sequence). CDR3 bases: TGTGCCAGCATGGCAGATAGCAATCAGCCCCAGCATTTT. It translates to CASMADSNQPQHF. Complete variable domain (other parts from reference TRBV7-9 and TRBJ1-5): DTGVSQNPRHKITKRGQNVTFRCDPISEHNRLYWYRQTLGQGPEFLTYFQNEAQLEKSRLLSDRFSAERPKGSFSTLEIQRTEQGDSAMYLCASMADSNQPQHFGDGTRLSIL.

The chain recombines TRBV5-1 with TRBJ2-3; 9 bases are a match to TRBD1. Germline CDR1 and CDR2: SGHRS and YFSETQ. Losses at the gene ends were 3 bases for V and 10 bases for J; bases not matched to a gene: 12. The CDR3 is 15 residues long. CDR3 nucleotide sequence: TGCGCCAGCAGCTCCGGGACAGGGTTGCAGATGCCGCAGTATTTT. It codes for CASSSGTGLQMPQYF.

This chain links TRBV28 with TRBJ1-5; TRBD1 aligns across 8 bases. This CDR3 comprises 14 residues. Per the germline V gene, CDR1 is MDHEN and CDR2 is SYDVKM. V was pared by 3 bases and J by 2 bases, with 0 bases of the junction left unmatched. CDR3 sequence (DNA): TGTGCCAGCAGTTTGGACAGGGGCAATCAGCCCCAGCATTTT. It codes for CASSLDRGNQPQHF.

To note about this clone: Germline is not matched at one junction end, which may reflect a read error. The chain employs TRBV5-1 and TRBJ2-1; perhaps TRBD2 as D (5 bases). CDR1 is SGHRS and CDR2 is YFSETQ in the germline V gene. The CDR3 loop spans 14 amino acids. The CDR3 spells CASSLGHSADEQLF. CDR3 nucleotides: TGCGCCAGCAGCTTGGGCCATAGCGCCGATGAGCAGCTCTTC.

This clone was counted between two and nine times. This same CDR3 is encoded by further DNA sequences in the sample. Here the CDR3 reads CASSLGGDPYEQYF. The CDR3 DNA follows: TGTGCCAGCAGCTTAGGCGGAGACCCCTACGAGCAGTACTTC. The chain links TRBV7-9 to TRBJ2-7; D uncertain. Germline lookup yields CDR1 SEHNR and CDR2 FQNEAQ (reference sequence). This CDR3 spans 14 amino acids. The V end lost 1 base, the J end lost 2 bases, and 9 bases lay between the germline ends.

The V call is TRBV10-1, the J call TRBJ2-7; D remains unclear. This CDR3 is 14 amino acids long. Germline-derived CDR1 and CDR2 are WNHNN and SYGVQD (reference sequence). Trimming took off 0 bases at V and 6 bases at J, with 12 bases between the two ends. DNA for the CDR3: TGCGCCAGCAGTGAGTCGCGGATCCCCCCCGAGCAGTACTTC. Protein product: CASSESRIPPEQYF.

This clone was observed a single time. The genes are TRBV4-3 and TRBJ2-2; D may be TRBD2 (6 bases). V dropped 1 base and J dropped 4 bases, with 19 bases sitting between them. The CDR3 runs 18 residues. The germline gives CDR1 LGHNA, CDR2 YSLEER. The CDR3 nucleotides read TGCGCCAGCAGCCAAGGGAACCTTCCGGGAGTTAGCACCGGGGAGCTGTTTTTT. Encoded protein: CASSQGNLPGVSTGELFF.

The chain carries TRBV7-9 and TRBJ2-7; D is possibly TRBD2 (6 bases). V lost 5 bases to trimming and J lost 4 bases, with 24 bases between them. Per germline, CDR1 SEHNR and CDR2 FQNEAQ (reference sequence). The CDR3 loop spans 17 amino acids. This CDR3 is CASSPEAGSAGSYEQYF. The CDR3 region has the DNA TGTGCCAGCAGCCCGGAGGCCGGTTCAGCGGGTTCTTACGAGCAGTACTTC.

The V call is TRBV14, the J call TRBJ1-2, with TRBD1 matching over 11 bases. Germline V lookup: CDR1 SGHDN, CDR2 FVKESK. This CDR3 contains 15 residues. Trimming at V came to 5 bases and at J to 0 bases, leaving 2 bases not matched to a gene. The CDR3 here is CASSGDRGANYGYTF. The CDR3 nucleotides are TGTGCCAGCAGCGGGGACAGGGGGGCTAACTATGGCTACACCTTC.

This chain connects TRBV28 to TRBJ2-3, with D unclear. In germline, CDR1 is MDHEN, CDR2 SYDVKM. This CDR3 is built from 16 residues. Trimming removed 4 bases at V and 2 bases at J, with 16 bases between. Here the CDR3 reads CASSSTSYTVTDTQYF. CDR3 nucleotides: TGTGCCAGCAGTTCCACTTCCTATACAGTCACAGATACGCAGTATTTT.

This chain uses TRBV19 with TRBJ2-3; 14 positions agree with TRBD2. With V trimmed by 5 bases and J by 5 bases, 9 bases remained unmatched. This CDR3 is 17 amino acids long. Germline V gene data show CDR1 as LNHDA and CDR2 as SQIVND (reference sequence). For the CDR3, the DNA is TGTGCCAGTAGTCCAGGACTAGCGGGAGGAGGTGTAGATACGCAGTATTTT. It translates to CASSPGLAGGGVDTQYF.

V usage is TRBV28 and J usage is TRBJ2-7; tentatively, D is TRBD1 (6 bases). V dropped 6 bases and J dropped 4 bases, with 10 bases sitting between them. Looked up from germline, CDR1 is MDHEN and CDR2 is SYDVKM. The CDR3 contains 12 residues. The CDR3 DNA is TGTGCCAGCAGAGGTACAGGGTACGAGCAGTACTTC. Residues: CASRGTGYEQYF.

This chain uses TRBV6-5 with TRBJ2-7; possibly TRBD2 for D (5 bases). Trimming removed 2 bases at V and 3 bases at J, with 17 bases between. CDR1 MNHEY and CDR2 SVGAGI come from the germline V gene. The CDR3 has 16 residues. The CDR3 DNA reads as TGTGCCAGCAGTTACCTTCGAGAGGGAGTGGGCTACGAGCAGTACTTC. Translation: CASSYLREGVGYEQYF.